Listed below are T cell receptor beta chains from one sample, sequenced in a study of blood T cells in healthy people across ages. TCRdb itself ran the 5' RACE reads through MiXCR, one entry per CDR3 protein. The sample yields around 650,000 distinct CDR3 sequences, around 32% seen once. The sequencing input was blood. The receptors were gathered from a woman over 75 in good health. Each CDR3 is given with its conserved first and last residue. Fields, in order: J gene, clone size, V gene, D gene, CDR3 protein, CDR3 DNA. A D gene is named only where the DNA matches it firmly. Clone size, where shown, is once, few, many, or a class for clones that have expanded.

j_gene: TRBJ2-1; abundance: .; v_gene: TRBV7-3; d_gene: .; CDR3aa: CASSSTSSYNEQFF; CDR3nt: TGTGCCAGCAGCTCGACATCTAGTTACAATGAGCAGTTCTTC
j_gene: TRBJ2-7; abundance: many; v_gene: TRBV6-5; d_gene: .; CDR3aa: CASSYGLGNYEQYF; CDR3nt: TGTGCCAGCAGTTACGGTCTGGGCAATTACGAGCAGTACTTC
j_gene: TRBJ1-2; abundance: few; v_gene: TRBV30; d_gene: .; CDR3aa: CAWSGDARQSGYTF; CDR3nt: TGTGCCTGGAGTGGGGACGCTCGGCAATCTGGCTACACCTTC
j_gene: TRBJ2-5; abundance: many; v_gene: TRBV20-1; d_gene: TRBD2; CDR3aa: CSASGGAGQETQYF; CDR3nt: TGCAGTGCTAGCGGGGGGGCGGGGCAAGAGACCCAGTACTTC
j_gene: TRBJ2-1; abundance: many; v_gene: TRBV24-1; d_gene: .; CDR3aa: CATSDLHRYNEQFF; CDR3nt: TGTGCCACCAGTGACTTACACCGCTACAATGAGCAGTTCTTC
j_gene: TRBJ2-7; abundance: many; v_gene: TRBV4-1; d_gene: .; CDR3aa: CASSQETAYEQYF; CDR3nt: TGCGCCAGCAGCCAAGAAACAGCCTACGAGCAGTACTTC
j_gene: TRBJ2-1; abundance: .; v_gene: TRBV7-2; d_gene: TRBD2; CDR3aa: CASSLMRGGVDEQFF; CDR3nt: TGTGCCAGCAGCTTAATGCGGGGGGGCGTCGATGAGCAGTTCTTC
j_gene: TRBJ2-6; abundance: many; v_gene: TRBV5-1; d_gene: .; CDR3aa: CASRLNSGANVLTF; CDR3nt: TGCGCCAGCAGGCTGAACTCTGGGGCCAACGTCCTGACTTTC
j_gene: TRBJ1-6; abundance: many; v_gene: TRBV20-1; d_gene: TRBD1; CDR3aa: CSARASGQYNSPLHF; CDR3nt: TGCAGTGCTAGAGCCTCGGGACAGTATAATTCACCCCTCCACTTT
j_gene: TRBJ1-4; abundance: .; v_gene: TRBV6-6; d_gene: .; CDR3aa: CASSYGQSNEKLFF; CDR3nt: TGTGCCAGCAGTTACGGACAGAGTAATGAAAAACTGTTTTTT
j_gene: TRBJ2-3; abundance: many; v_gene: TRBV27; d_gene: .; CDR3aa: CASSFGRSWDTQYF; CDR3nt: TGTGCCAGCAGTTTCGGACGCAGTTGGGATACGCAGTATTTT
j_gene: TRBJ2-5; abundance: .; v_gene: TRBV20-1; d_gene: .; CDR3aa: CSATYGQETQYF; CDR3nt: TGCAGTGCTACATACGGGCAAGAGACCCAGTACTTC
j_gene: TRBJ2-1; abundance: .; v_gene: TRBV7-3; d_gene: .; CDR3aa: CASSLRGGPYNGQFF; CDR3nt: TGTGCCAGCAGCTTAAGAGGGGGGCCCTACAATGGGCAGTTCTTC
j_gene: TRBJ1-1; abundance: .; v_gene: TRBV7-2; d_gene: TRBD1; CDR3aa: CASSPQGFTEAFF; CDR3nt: TGTGCCAGCAGCCCACAGGGGTTCACTGAAGCTTTCTTT
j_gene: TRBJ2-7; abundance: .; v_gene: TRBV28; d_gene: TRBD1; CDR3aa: CASSPIDRGEEQYF; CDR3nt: TGTGCCAGCAGTCCCATCGACAGGGGTGAAGAGCAGTACTTC
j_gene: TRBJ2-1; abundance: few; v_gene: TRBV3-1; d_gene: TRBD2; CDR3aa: CASSLPGLAGVEQFF; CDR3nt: TGTGCCAGCAGCCTTCCGGGACTAGCGGGGGTTGAGCAGTTCTTC
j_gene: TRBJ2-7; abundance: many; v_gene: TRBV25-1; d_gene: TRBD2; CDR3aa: CASSEERSGGRPYEQYF; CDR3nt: TGTGCCAGCAGTGAAGAGAGAAGCGGGGGGCGACCCTACGAGCAGTACTTC
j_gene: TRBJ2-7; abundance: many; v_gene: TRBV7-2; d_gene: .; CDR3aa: CASSSAGTPYEQYF; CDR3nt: TGTGCCAGCAGCTCCGCCGGGACCCCCTACGAGCAGTACTTC
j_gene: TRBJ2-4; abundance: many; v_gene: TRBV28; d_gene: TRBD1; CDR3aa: CASRGDRGHRPTHGIQYF; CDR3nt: TGTGCCAGCAGAGGGGACAGGGGGCATAGACCCACCCATGGAATTCAGTACTTC
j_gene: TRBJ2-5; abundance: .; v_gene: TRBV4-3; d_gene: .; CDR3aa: CASSREYRGRGNGQYF; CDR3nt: TGCGCCAGCAGCCGAGAGTATCGGGGGCGCGGGAATGGGCAGTACTTC
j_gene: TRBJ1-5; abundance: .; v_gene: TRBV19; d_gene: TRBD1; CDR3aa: CASSSDRGEKQPQHF; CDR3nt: TGTGCCAGTAGTTCGGACAGGGGAGAGAAGCAGCCCCAGCATTTT
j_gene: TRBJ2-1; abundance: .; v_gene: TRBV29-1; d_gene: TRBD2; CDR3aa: CSASGVIAGVTYNEQFF; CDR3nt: TGCAGCGCCTCAGGGGTGATAGCGGGAGTTACTTACAATGAGCAGTTCTTC
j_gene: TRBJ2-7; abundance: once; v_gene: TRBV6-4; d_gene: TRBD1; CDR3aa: CASSGQGTDAYEQYF; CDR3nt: TGTGCCAGCAGTGGACAGGGGACCGACGCCTACGAGCAGTACTTC
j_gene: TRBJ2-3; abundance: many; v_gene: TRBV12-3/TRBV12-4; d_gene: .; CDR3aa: CASSLAVGGGRDTQYF; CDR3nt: TGTGCCAGCAGTTTAGCGGTCGGAGGGGGCAGAGATACGCAGTATTTT
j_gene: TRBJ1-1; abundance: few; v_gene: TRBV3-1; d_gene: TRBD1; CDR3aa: CASSLIPGGTEAFF; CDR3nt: TGTGCCAGCAGCCTTATCCCAGGGGGCACTGAAGCTTTCTTT
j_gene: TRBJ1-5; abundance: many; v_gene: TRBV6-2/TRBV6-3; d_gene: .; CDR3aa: CASSYGNQPQHF; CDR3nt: TGTGCCAGCAGTTACGGGAATCAGCCCCAGCATTTT
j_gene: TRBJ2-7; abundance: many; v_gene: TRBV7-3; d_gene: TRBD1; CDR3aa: CASSLRSNRGPSYEQYF; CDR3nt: TGTGCCAGCAGCTTAAGGTCGAACAGGGGACCCTCCTACGAGCAGTACTTC
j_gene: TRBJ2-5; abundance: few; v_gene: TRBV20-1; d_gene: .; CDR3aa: CSAGPGQSGEAQYF; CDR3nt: TGCAGTGCCGGACCCGGCCAGTCAGGGGAGGCCCAGTACTTC
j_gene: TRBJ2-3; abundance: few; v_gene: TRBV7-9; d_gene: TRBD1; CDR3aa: CASSLWVGQGEHTQYF; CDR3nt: TGTGCCAGCAGCTTATGGGTGGGACAGGGCGAACATACGCAGTATTTT
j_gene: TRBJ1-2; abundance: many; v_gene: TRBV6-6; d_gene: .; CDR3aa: CASSYSRTNYGYTF; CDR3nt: TGTGCCAGCAGTTACTCGCGGACTAACTATGGCTACACCTTC
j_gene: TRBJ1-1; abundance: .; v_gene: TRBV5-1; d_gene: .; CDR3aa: CASSPHNSGPGSTEAFF; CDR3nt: TGCGCCAGCAGCCCACATAATTCTGGGCCGGGGAGCACTGAAGCTTTCTTT
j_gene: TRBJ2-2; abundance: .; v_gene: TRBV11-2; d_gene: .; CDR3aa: CASSLDRASGELFF; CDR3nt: TGTGCCAGCAGCTTAGATCGGGCCTCCGGGGAGCTGTTTTTT
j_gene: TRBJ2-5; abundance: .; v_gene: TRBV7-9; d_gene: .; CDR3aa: CASSSAGNEQYF; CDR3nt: TGTGCCAGCAGTTCAGCAGGGAATGAGCAGTACTTC
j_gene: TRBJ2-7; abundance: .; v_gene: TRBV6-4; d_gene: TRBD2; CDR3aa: CTSSEVAGAYHEQYF; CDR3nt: TGTACCAGCAGTGAAGTAGCGGGGGCTTACCACGAGCAGTACTTC
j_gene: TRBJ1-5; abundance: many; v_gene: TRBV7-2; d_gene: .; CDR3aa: CASSLAQGGSNQPQHF; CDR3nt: TGTGCCAGCAGCTTAGCACAGGGTGGAAGCAATCAGCCCCAGCATTTT
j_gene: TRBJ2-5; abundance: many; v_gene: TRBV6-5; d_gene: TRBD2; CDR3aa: CASRGLAGAETQYF; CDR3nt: TGTGCCAGCAGGGGACTAGCGGGGGCAGAGACCCAGTACTTC